The 15 T cell receptor beta chains listed next were all sequenced from one sample in a study of healthy donors' naive CD4 and CD8 T cells. Each TCR library used 500 ng of total RNA and a linear amplification protocol. TCRdb analysed the reads with MiXCR anew, one entry per CDR3 protein. The data hold 150,000 to 200,000 distinct CDR3 sequences, with about four fifths observed a single time. The specimen was naive CD4+ and CD8+ T cells sorted from blood, pooled from several donors. These receptors all come from a pool of human donors in good health; the sample pools cells from several healthy donors.

This clonotype was recorded once. This chain links TRBV5-6 with TRBJ2-3; D not resolved. Germline V gene sequence: CDR1 SGHDT, CDR2 YYEEEE. Trimming cost V 4 bases and J 5 bases, with 23 bases left between them. The CDR3 spans 17 residues. In DNA, the CDR3 is TGTGCCAGCAGCCCGGTGGGAACTTTGTATGAAGAAGATACGCAGTATTTT. This codes for CASSPVGTLYEEDTQYF.

This clonotype came up once. V and J are TRBV5-6 and TRBJ2-1; TRBD2 aligns across 9 bases. From germline, CDR1 is SGHDT and CDR2 YYEEEE. Trimming took 0 bases from V and 3 from J; bases not matched to a gene: 16. The CDR3 consists of 20 residues. The CDR3 DNA reads TGTGCCAGCAGCTTGGGTTATTCTCGGCTAGCGGGACCTCGCTACAATGAGCAGTTCTTC. Protein: CASSLGYSRLAGPRYNEQFF.

The chain uses TRBV7-2 and TRBJ1-1; D gene unclear. V lost 2 bases and J lost 1, with 20 bases in between. The CDR3 length is 18 residues. The germline V gene has CDR1 SGHTA and CDR2 FQGNSA. CDR3 loop: CASSLPIYFRTGNTEAFF. CDR3 DNA sequence: TGTGCCAGCAGCTTACCTATCTACTTCAGGACGGGGAACACTGAAGCTTTCTTT.

This rearrangement joins TRBV11-1 to TRBJ2-5; maybe TRBD2 (6 bases). Trimming took 4 bases from V and 1 from J, leaving 7 bases between them. The CDR3 runs 13 residues. From germline, CDR1 is SGHAT and CDR2 FQDESV (reference sequence). CDR3 sequence reads: CASSWGVQETQYF. The CDR3, as DNA: TGTGCCAGCAGCTGGGGGGTCCAAGAGACCCAGTACTTC.

CDR3 bases: TGTGCCAGCAGTTACGGTGGGACAGGGCTCTACGAGCAGTACTTC. Encoded protein: CASSYGGTGLYEQYF. This sequence joins TRBV6-6 and TRBJ2-7; TRBD1 aligns across 9 bases. Looked up from germline, CDR1 is MNHNY and CDR2 is SVGAGI (reference sequence). The trim removed 2 bases at V and 3 bases at J, leaving 5 bases unmatched. The CDR3 contains 15 residues.

The table lists this clonotype with a few counts. The gene calls are TRBV29-1 and TRBJ2-1, with D maybe TRBD1 (6 bases). Germline CDR1 SQVTM, CDR2 ANQGSEA. Trimming cost V 1 base and J 4 bases, with 11 bases left between them. The CDR3 runs 14 residues. CDR3 protein: CSVEVAGVYNEQFF. CDR3 nucleotide sequence: TGCAGCGTTGAAGTGGCAGGGGTGTACAATGAGCAGTTCTTC.

This sequence joins TRBV5-1 and TRBJ2-1; D remains ambiguous. The CDR3 totals 15 residues. Germline V lookup: CDR1 SGHRS, CDR2 YFSETQ. The ends were cut back, 0 bases at V and 4 bases at J, with 11 bases in the middle. The CDR3 spells CASSLDGARYNEQFF. The CDR3 DNA reads as TGCGCCAGCAGCTTGGACGGAGCCCGGTACAATGAGCAGTTCTTC.

This rearrangement joins TRBV27 to TRBJ2-6; D might be TRBD1 (5 bases). CDR1 MNHEY and CDR2 SMNVEV come from the germline V gene (reference sequence). The V and J ends lost 3 bases and 0 bases respectively, with 15 bases between them. The CDR3 loop spans 18 amino acids. CDR3 DNA: TGTGCCAGCAGTTTGGATGGTAGGGGAACCTCTGGGGCCAACGTCCTGACTTTC. Its translation: CASSLDGRGTSGANVLTF. The full variable domain, its missing parts supplied by reference TRBV27 and TRBJ2-6, is EAQVTQNPRYLITVTGKKLTVTCSQNMNHEYMSWYRQDPGLGLRQIYYSMNVEVTDKGDVPEGYKVSRKEKRNFPLILESPSPNQTSLYFCASSLDGRGTSGANVLTFGAGSRLTVL.

CDR3 sequence (DNA): TGCAGCGCCCGATTTACAGGAGGAGGTGGCACTGAAGCTTTCTTT. Encoded protein: CSARFTGGGGTEAFF. The genes are TRBV29-1 and TRBJ1-1; TRBD1 is a possible D gene (5 bases). The CDR3 loop spans 15 amino acids. Germline values: CDR1 SQVTM, CDR2 ANQGSEA. V was pared by 7 bases and J by 4 bases, with 22 bases between.

This clonotype came up a few times. CDR3 sequence: CSVEGAGKGNEQFF. The CDR3 DNA is TGCAGCGTTGAAGGGGCAGGGAAGGGCAATGAGCAGTTCTTC. The V call is TRBV29-1, the J call TRBJ2-1; tentative D call: TRBD1 (5 bases). Trimming shortened V by 1 base and J by 6 bases, and 13 bases separated the two germline ends. This CDR3 has 14 amino acids. Germline loops: CDR1 SQVTM, CDR2 ANQGSEA.

V is TRBV29-1 and J is TRBJ1-2; 8 nucleotides line up with TRBD1. The V segment lost 6 bases and the J segment 8 bases; nucleotides outside the gene matches: 8. The CDR3 spans 12 residues. CDR1 is SQVTM and CDR2 is ANQGSEA in the germline V gene. The CDR3, as DNA: TGCAGCGTCGACGACAGGGGAATCGGCTACACCTTC. Amino acid sequence: CSVDDRGIGYTF.

V is TRBV19 and J is TRBJ2-1, with 9 positions matching TRBD1. J lost 6 bases, V lost 5 bases, and 8 bases had no gene match. Germline V gene lookup returns CDR1 LNHDA and CDR2 SQIVND (reference sequence). This CDR3 spans 15 amino acids. CDR3 loop: CASSANRGLANEQFF. Written as DNA, the CDR3 is TGTGCCAGTAGTGCAAACAGGGGGCTAGCCAATGAGCAGTTCTTC.

The V call is TRBV15, the J call TRBJ2-1, with 9 nucleotides matching TRBD2. Germline lookup yields CDR1 LNHNV and CDR2 YYDKDF (reference sequence). The V segment lost 8 bases and the J segment 0 bases; nucleotides outside the gene matches: 2. This CDR3 is built from 14 residues. This CDR3 reads CATLSGSSYNEQFF. CDR3 bases: TGTGCCACCCTTAGCGGGAGCTCCTACAATGAGCAGTTCTTC.

The chain joins TRBV11-2 to TRBJ2-7, with 10 bases lining up with TRBD1. The trim removed 5 bases at V and 3 bases at J, leaving 4 bases unmatched. The CDR3 totals 14 residues. Per germline, CDR1 SGHAT and CDR2 FQNNGV. CDR3 DNA sequence: TGTGCCAGCAGCCCGGACAGGGGGGACTACGAGCAGTACTTC. Amino acids: CASSPDRGDYEQYF.

This sequence joins TRBV6-5 and TRBJ2-5; D possibly corresponds to TRBD1 (6 bases). Deletions cut 2 bases from V and 2 bases from J, with 15 bases between. The CDR3 has 16 residues. Germline CDR1 reads MNHEY; CDR2 reads SVGAGI. CDR3 residues: CASSYGGSALQETQYF. For the CDR3, the DNA is TGTGCCAGCAGTTACGGGGGCAGCGCCTTACAAGAGACCCAGTACTTC.